These 26 T cell receptor beta chains came from one sample sequenced in a study of human T cells and chemical hapten exposure. Time point in this sample: patch test 1, 2 weeks after DPC sensitization. The treatment: therapeutic diphenylcyclopropenone sensitization with weekly scalp DPC. In TCRdb, the RACE reads were re-called with MiXCR into one record per CDR3 protein. The sample consists of about 360,000 distinct CDR3 sequences, roughly 4.8% of them appearing once. This specimen was whole blood, taken in connection with sensitization to the hapten diphenylcyclopropenone (DPC). The receptor source for this set is a woman aged 45-60 years with alopecia areata. Some clones in this sample may be carry-over from other donors' samples.

This clonotype was seen many times. The genes are TRBV20-1 and TRBJ2-1; TRBD2 matches at 10 bases. Unmatched junction bases numbered 12, after V lost 6 bases and J lost 7 bases. The germline V gene has CDR1 DFQATT and CDR2 SNEGSKA (reference sequence). This CDR3 spans 15 amino acids. The CDR3 is CSAPQSGRAGNEQFF. DNA for the CDR3: TGCAGTGCACCCCAAAGCGGGAGGGCAGGAAATGAGCAGTTCTTC.

The V call is TRBV4-3, the J call TRBJ2-1; D call uncertain. Germline CDR1 is LGHNA and CDR2 is YSLEER. V shed 1 base and J shed 7 bases, with 8 bases lying between them. The CDR3 loop spans 13 amino acids. The CDR3 loop reads CASSQVATNEQFF. The CDR3 region has the DNA TGCGCCAGCAGCCAAGTTGCTACGAATGAGCAGTTCTTC.

This clonotype was detected ten times or more. The chain carries TRBV6-7 and TRBJ1-2; D remains ambiguous. TRBV6-7 is classed as an ORF, of uncertain function. V was pared by 3 bases and J by 5 bases, with 22 bases between. CDR3 length equals 17 residues. DNA for the CDR3: TGTGCCAGCAGTTATAGAGAACTTAGGACTGGATATTATGGCTACACCTTC. This sequence encodes CASSYRELRTGYYGYTF.

There are many counts of this clonotype. V usage is TRBV29-1 and J usage is TRBJ1-1; a possible D gene is TRBD1 (6 bases). Trimming pared 7 bases from V and 4 bases from J, leaving 10 bases between. This CDR3 has 11 residues. Germline assignment: CDR1 SQVTM and CDR2 ANQGSEA. CDR3 in DNA: TGCAGCGCCCACAGGGCCACTGAAGCTTTCTTT. As protein: CSAHRATEAFF.

This clonotype came up many times. This rearrangement joins TRBV29-1 to TRBJ2-3, with D hard to call. V gave up 5 bases and J gave up 3 bases, with 9 bases separating them. The CDR3 loop spans 12 amino acids. Germline-derived CDR1 and CDR2 are SQVTM and ANQGSEA. The CDR3 protein is CSVRLQTDTQYF. The CDR3 coding sequence is TGCAGCGTTCGATTGCAGACAGATACGCAGTATTTT.

In its sample, this clonotype was seen many times. The chain employs TRBV7-9 and TRBJ2-1; weak D call: TRBD1 (6 bases). Germline CDR1 is SEHNR and CDR2 is FQNEAQ (reference sequence). CDR3 size: 16 residues. With 4 bases removed from V and 2 bases from J, the gap between germline ends came to 15 bases. CDR3 bases: TGTGCCAGCAGCTCCCCCGTAGGGGGTCCCTACAATGAGCAGTTCTTC. Translating it yields CASSSPVGGPYNEQFF.

This clonotype has a single count. A much more abundant neighbour one base away suggests this may be a read error. This chain connects TRBV5-6 to TRBJ2-7; no reliable D call. The germline V and J ends were trimmed by 4 bases and 5 bases, with 16 bases remaining between them. The CDR3 consists of 14 residues. Germline V CDR1 and CDR2: SGHDT, YYEEEE. CDR3 residues: CASSQLSSGNEQYF. CDR3 sequence (DNA): TGTGCCAGCAGCCAGTTGTCCAGTGGAAACGAGCAGTACTTC.

There are many counts of this clonotype. The chain combines TRBV5-6 with TRBJ2-7, with D perhaps matching TRBD1 or TRBD2 (5 bases each). CDR1 is SGHDT and CDR2 is YYEEEE in the germline V gene. Trimming removed 3 bases at V and 4 bases at J, with 11 bases between. The CDR3 has 13 residues. CDR3 sequence: CASSSGTGYEQYF. The CDR3 DNA sequence: TGTGCCAGCAGCTCCGGGACGGGGTACGAGCAGTACTTC.

Many counts were recorded for this clonotype. The chain joins TRBV7-2 to TRBJ1-5; D remains unclear. Per germline, CDR1 SGHTA and CDR2 FQGNSA. The CDR3 extends over 17 amino acids. The V end lost 1 base, the J end lost 2 bases, and 15 bases lay between the germline ends. The CDR3 loop reads CASSLVVALAGNQPQHF. The CDR3 DNA sequence: TGTGCCAGCAGCTTAGTAGTGGCACTTGCGGGCAATCAGCCCCAGCATTTT.

This clonotype was recorded at least ten times. This chain joins TRBV12-3 or TRBV12-4 and TRBJ1-1; TRBD1 agrees at 8 bases. V shed 1 base and J 8 bases; nucleotides not matched to a gene: 3. The CDR3 is 13 amino acids. The DNA for the CDR3 is TGTGCCAGCAGTTTAGGGACAGGGCTAGAAGCTTTCTTT. Encoded protein: CASSLGTGLEAFF.

This clonotype occurred many times. This chain joins TRBV12-3 or TRBV12-4 and TRBJ1-1; 7 bases map to TRBD1. The CDR3 covers 14 residues. The ends lost 6 bases at V and 7 bases at J; junction bases unmatched: 11. The CDR3 here is CASRGIGGGIEAFF. CDR3 DNA sequence: TGTGCCAGCAGGGGGATAGGAGGGGGCATTGAAGCTTTCTTT.

This clonotype was counted between two and nine times. This sequence joins TRBV9 and TRBJ2-1; 11 nucleotides match TRBD2. Germline V gives CDR1 SGDLS, CDR2 YYNGEE. This CDR3 has 16 amino acids. Trimming cost V 4 bases and J 6 bases; bases outside gene matches: 9. The CDR3 DNA sequence: TGTGCCAGCAGCCCTTTTAGCGGGAGGGGGTTCAATGAGCAGTTCTTC. Residues: CASSPFSGRGFNEQFF.

The sample holds a few counts of this clonotype. The V call is TRBV18, the J call TRBJ1-2; unclear D gene. The CDR3 extends over 13 amino acids. CDR1 and CDR2 (germline): KGHSH, LQKENI. Trimming removed 5 bases at V and 9 bases at J, with 16 bases between. CDR3 in DNA: TGTGCCAGCTCATCGACCACCGACACCAGCTACACCTTC. Its protein is CASSSTTDTSYTF. The variable domain in full, completed from reference TRBV18 and TRBJ1-2, reads NAGVMQNPRHLVRRRGQEARLRCSPMKGHSHVYWYRQLPEEGLKFMVYLQKENIIDESGMPKERFSAEFPKEGPSILRIQQVVRGDSAAYFCASSSTTDTSYTFGSGTRLTVV.

As regards this clonotype: With a much larger clone just one base away, this may be a read error. The gene calls are TRBV4-1 and TRBJ2-7, with 10 bases that match TRBD1. The germline V gene encodes CDR1 MGHRA and CDR2 YSYEKL. This CDR3 spans 15 amino acids. This CDR3 reads CASSQRGTGVYELYF. The CDR3 nucleotides are TGCGCCAGCAGCCAACGCGGGACAGGGGTTTACGAGCTGTACTTC.

This clonotype was seen a handful of times. The V call is TRBV20-1, the J call TRBJ2-7; 9 nucleotides agree with TRBD2. J was trimmed by 3 bases and V by 2 bases; bases with no gene match: 5. The V gene's germline CDR1 is DFQATT and CDR2 SNEGSKA (reference sequence). This CDR3 has 14 residues. The CDR3 region has the DNA TGCAGTGCTAGACAAGCGGGGGGAGTCTACGAGCAGTACTTC. Amino acid sequence: CSARQAGGVYEQYF.

The sample holds many counts of this clonotype. The V call is TRBV7-2, the J call TRBJ2-7; D unclear. V lost 1 base to trimming and J lost 0 bases, with 7 bases between them. CDR1 and CDR2 from the germline V gene are SGHTA and FQGNSA. This CDR3 region has 14 residues. DNA of the CDR3: TGTGCCAGCAGCTTAGACGACGCCTCCTACGAGCAGTACTTC. It encodes CASSLDDASYEQYF.

This clonotype was seen repeatedly, ten times or more. This chain uses TRBV5-1 with TRBJ1-2; D unresolved. CDR1 is SGHRS, CDR2 YFSETQ, per germline. With 0 bases removed from V and 3 bases from J, the gap between germline ends came to 12 bases. This CDR3 is 15 amino acids long. The CDR3 reads CASSLDGGQYYGYTF. The CDR3 nucleotides read TGCGCCAGCAGCTTGGATGGAGGGCAGTACTATGGCTACACCTTC.

This clonotype turned up a few times. J is TRBJ2-5 and V is TRBV7-2, with 11 bases matching TRBD2. V shed 5 bases, J shed 5 bases, and the junction held 7 bases outside the gene matches. The CDR3 is 15 residues long. Germline values: CDR1 SGHTA, CDR2 FQGNSA. CDR3 residues: CASSPTSGGGETQYF. As DNA, the CDR3 is TGTGCCAGCAGCCCCACTAGCGGGGGAGGGGAGACCCAGTACTTC.

This clonotype was observed at least ten times. The gene calls are TRBV28 and TRBJ2-6; TRBD1 might be the D (6 bases). The CDR3 is 17 amino acids. Trimming cost V 4 bases and J 2 bases, with 15 bases left between them. Germline V gene data show CDR1 as MDHEN and CDR2 as SYDVKM. The CDR3, as DNA: TGTGCCAGCAGTTCGGGCCTGGGGGCTCCTGGGGCCAACGTCCTGACTTTC. It yields the protein CASSSGLGAPGANVLTF.

In this sample, this clonotype turned up many times. One end of the junction varies from germline; a read error may be responsible. The genes are TRBV28 and TRBJ1-2; TRBD1 is a possible D gene (5 bases). Germline V gives CDR1 MDHEN, CDR2 SYDVKM. This CDR3 has 11 amino acids. The chain's CDR3 is CASIGGRGIAF. Written as DNA, the CDR3 is TGTGCCAGCATAGGAGGCCGGGGGATCGCCTTC.

The sample holds many counts of this clonotype. The chain employs TRBV4-3 and TRBJ1-3; 8 bases line up with TRBD1. The length of the CDR3 is 16 residues. The J segment lost 4 bases and the V segment lost 1 base, leaving 6 bases of the junction unmatched. From germline, CDR1 is LGHNA and CDR2 YSLEER. The CDR3 protein is CASSQARQGLGNTIYF. Written as DNA, the CDR3 is TGCGCCAGCAGCCAAGCCCGACAGGGGTTGGGAAACACCATATATTTT.

This clonotype was found many times. The chain couples TRBV5-1 to TRBJ1-6; maybe TRBD1 (6 bases). Trimming shortened V by 0 bases and J by 7 bases, and 17 bases separated the two germline ends. CDR3 length: 17 amino acids. Germline assignment: CDR1 SGHRS and CDR2 YFSETQ. The CDR3: CASSLEVSTGSNSPLHF. The CDR3 nucleotides are TGCGCCAGCAGCTTGGAGGTCTCGACAGGCTCCAATTCACCCCTCCACTTT.

At least ten counts were recorded for this clonotype. This sequence joins TRBV20-1 and TRBJ1-4, with 8 bases fitting TRBD1. The germline CDR1 and CDR2 sequences are DFQATT and SNEGSKA (reference sequence). This CDR3 has 13 residues. The J segment lost 3 bases and the V segment lost 6 bases, leaving 3 bases of the junction unmatched. CDR3 sequence: CSAKTGANEKLFF. Here the CDR3 DNA reads TGCAGTGCGAAGACAGGGGCTAATGAAAAACTGTTTTTT.

This clonotype was observed a handful of times. The chain links TRBV12-3 or TRBV12-4 to TRBJ1-2; 10 bases line up with TRBD1. With 7 bases clipped from V and 8 bases from J, the junction kept 10 bases outside the gene matches. The CDR3 has 14 amino acids. CDR3 residues: CASTPPGTGAGYTF. The CDR3 DNA sequence: TGTGCCAGCACCCCCCCCGGGACAGGGGCCGGCTACACCTTC.

This clonotype was observed at least ten times. The rearrangement uses TRBV25-1 and TRBJ1-2; the match to TRBD1 covers 7 bases. Losses at the gene ends were 1 base for V and 8 bases for J; bases not matched to a gene: 7. The CDR3 is made up of 14 amino acids. Germline loops: CDR1 MGHDK, CDR2 SYGVNS. In nucleotides, the CDR3 is TGTGCCAGCAGTGAATTTGGGCGAGGGGGCGGCTACACCTTC. Translated, it gives CASSEFGRGGGYTF.

This clonotype was picked up many times. This rearrangement joins TRBV10-3 to TRBJ1-1; TRBD1 aligns across 9 bases. The germline V gene encodes CDR1 ENHRY and CDR2 SYGVKD. The CDR3 runs 16 residues. Germline trimming cut 4 bases from V and 6 bases from J; bases unmatched to any gene: 12. This CDR3 reads CAISAGTGRSGAEAFF. The CDR3 DNA sequence: TGTGCCATCAGTGCGGGGACAGGGAGGAGTGGCGCTGAAGCTTTCTTT.